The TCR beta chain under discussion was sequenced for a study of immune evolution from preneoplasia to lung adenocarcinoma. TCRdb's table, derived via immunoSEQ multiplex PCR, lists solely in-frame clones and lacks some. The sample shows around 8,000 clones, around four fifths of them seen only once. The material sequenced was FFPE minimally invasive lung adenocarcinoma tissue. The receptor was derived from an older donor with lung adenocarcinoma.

Here the CDR3 DNA reads TGTGCCTGGAGTACCACCTCAGATACGCAGTATTTT. It is translated as CAWSTTSDTQYF. The chain combines TRBV30 with TRBJ2-3; no reliable D call. The germline V and J ends were trimmed by 2 bases and 4 bases, with 7 bases remaining between them. Germline CDR1 GTSNPN, CDR2 SVGIG (reference sequence). The CDR3 runs to 12 residues.